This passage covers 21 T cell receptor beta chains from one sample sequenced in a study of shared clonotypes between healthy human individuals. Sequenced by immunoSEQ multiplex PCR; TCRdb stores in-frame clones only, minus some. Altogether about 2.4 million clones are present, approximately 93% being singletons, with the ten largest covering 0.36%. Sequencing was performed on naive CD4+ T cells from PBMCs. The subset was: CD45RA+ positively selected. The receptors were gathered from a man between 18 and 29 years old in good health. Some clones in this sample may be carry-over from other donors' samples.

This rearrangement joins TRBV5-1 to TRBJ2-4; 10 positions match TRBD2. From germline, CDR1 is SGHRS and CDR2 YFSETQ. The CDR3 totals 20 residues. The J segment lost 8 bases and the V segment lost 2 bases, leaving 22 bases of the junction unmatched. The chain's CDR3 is CASSFLSIGTSEGRSYIQYF. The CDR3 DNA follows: TGCGCCAGCAGCTTCCTAAGCATCGGGACTAGCGAAGGGAGGAGTTACATTCAGTACTTC.

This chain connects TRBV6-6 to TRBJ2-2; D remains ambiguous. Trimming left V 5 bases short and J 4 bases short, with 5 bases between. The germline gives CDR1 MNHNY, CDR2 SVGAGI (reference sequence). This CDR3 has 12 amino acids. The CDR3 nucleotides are TGTGCCAGCAGTGTGGGCACCGGGGAGCTGTTTTTT. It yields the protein CASSVGTGELFF.

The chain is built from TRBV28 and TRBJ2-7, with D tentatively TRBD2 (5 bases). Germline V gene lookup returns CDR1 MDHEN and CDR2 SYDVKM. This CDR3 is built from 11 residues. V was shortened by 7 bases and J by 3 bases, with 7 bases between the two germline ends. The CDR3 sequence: CASNEGYEQYF. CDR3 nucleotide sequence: TGTGCCAGCAATGAGGGCTACGAGCAGTACTTC.

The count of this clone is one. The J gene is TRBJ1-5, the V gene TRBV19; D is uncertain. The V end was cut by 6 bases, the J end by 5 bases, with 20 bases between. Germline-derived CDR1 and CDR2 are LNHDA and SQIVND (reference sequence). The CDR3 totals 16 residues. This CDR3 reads CASRTIIQGDHQPQHF. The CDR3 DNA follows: TGTGCCAGTAGGACTATAATCCAAGGAGACCATCAGCCCCAGCATTTT.

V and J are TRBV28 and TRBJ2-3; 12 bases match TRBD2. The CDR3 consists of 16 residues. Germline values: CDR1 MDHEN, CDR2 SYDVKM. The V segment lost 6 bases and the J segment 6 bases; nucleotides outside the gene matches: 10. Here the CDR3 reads CASRTRLAGDWDTQYF. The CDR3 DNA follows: TGTGCCAGCAGAACACGACTAGCGGGAGATTGGGATACGCAGTATTTT.

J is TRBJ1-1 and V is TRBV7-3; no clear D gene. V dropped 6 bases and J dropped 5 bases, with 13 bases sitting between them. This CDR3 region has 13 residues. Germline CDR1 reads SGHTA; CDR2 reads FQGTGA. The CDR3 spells CASSQHLGTEAFF. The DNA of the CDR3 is TGTGCCAGCAGTCAGCACCTCGGGACTGAAGCTTTCTTT.

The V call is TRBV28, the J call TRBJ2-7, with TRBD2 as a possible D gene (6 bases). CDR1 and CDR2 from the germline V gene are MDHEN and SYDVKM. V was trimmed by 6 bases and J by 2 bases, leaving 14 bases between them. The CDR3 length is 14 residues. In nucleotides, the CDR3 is TGTGCCAGCAGCCGCGGGACTTCGACCTACGAGCAGTACTTC. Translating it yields CASSRGTSTYEQYF. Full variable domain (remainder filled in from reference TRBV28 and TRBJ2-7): DVKVTQSSRYLVKRTGEKVFLECVQDMDHENMFWYRQDPGLGLRLIYFSYDVKMKEKGDIPEGYSVSREKKERFSLILESASTNQTSMYLCASSRGTSTYEQYFGPGTRLTVT.

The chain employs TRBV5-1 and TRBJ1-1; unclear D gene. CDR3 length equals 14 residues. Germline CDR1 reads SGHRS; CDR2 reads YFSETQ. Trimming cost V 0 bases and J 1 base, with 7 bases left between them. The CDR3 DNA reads TGCGCCAGCAGCTTGGTTCGGAGGAACACTGAAGCTTTCTTT. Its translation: CASSLVRRNTEAFF.

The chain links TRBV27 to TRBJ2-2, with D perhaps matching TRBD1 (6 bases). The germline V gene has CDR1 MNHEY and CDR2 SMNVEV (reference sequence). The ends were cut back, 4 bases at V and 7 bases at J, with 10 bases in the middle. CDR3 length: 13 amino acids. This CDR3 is CASSSQGRGELFF. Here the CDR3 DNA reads TGTGCCAGCAGTTCTCAGGGGCGCGGGGAGCTGTTTTTT.

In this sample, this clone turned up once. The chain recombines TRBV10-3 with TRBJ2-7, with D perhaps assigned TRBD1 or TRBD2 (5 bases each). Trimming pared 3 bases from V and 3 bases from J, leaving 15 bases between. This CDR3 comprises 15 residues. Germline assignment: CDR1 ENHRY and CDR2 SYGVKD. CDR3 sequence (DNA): TGTGCCATCAGTGATCCCGGGGCGAGCCGCTACGAGCAGTACTTC. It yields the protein CAISDPGASRYEQYF.

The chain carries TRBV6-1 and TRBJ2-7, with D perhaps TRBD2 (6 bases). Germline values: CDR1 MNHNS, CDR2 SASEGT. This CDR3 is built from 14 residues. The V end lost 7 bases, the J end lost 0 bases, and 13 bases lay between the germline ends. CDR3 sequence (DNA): TGTGCCAGCACGGAGGGAGCAAGCTCCTACGAGCAGTACTTC. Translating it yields CASTEGASSYEQYF.

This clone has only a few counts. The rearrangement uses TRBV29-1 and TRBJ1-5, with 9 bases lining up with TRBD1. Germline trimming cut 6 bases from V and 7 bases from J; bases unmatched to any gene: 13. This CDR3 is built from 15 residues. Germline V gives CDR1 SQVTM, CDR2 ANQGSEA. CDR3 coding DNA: TGCAGCGTAGCTACCGGGACAGGGCCGAACCAGCCCCAGCATTTT. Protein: CSVATGTGPNQPQHF.

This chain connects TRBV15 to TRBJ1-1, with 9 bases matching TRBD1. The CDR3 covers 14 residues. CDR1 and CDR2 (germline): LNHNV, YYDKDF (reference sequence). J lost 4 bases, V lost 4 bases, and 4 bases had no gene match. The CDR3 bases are TGTGCCACCAGCAAGACAGGGGGTAGCACTGAAGCTTTCTTT. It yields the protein CATSKTGGSTEAFF.

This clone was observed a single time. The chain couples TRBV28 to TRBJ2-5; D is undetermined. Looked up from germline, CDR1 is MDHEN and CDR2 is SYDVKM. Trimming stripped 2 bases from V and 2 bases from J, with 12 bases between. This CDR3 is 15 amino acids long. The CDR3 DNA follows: TGTGCCAGCAGTTTAAATGTGGGCGTACAAGAGACCCAGTACTTC. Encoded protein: CASSLNVGVQETQYF.

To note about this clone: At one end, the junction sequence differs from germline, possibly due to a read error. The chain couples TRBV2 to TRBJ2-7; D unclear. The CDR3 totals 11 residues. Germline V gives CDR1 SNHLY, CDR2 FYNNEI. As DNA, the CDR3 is TGTACCAGCAGTGACTGGGGCGAGCAGTACTTC. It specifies CTSSDWGEQYF.

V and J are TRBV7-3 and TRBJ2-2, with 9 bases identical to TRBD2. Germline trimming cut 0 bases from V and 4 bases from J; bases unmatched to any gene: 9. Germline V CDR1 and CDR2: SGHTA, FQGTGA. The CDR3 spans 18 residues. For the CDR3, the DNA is TGTGCCAGCAGCTTAACCCGAATAGCGGGGGACGGCACCGGGGAGCTGTTTTTT. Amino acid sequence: CASSLTRIAGDGTGELFF.

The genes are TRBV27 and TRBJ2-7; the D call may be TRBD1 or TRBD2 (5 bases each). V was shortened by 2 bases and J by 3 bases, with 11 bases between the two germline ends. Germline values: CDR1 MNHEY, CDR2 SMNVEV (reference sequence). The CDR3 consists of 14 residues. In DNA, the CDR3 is TGTGCCAGCAGTTTAGGGGGATTTTACTACGAGCAGTACTTC. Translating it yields CASSLGGFYYEQYF.

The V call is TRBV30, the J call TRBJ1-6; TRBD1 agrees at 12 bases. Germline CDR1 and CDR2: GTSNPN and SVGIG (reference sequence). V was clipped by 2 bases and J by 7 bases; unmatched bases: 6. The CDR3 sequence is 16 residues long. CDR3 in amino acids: CAWSSGQGARNSPLHF. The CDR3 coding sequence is TGTGCCTGGAGTTCGGGACAGGGGGCTAGAAATTCACCCCTCCACTTT.

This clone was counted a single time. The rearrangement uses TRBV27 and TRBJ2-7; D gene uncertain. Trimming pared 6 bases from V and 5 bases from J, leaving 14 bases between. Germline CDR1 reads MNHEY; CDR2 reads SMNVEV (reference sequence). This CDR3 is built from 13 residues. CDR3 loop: CASSLRARNEQYF. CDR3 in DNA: TGTGCCAGCAGCCTTAGGGCCAGGAACGAGCAGTACTTC.

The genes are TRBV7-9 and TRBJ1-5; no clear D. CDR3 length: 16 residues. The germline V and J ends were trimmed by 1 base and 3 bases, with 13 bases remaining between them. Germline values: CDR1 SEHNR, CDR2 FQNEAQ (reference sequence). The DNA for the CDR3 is TGTGCCAGCAGCTTAGGGAGAGGGTTCCCCAATCAGCCCCAGCATTTT. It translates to CASSLGRGFPNQPQHF.

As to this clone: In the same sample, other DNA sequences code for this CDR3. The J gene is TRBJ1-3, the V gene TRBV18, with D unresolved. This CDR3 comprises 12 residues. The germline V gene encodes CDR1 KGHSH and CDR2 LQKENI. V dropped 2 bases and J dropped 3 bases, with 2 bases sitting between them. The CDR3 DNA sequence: TGTGCCAGCTCACCAGATGGAAACACCATATATTTT. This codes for CASSPDGNTIYF.